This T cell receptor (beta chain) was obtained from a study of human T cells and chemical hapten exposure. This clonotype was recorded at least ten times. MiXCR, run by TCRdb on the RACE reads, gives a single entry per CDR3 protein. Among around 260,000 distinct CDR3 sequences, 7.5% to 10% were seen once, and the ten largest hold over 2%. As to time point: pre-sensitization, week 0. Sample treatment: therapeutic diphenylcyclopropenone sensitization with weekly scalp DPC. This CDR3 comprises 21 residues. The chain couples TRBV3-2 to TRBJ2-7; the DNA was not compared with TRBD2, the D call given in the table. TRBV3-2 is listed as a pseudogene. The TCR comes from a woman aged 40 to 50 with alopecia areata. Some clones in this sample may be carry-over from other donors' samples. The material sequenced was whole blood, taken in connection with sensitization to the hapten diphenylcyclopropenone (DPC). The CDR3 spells CASSQDVGALTSGRTYGLRYF. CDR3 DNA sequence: TGTGCCAGCAGCCAAGACGTTGGGGCACTAACTAGCGGGAGAACATACGGTCTGCGGTACTTC.